This T cell receptor (beta chain) was documented in a study of technical replicates of blood from a few donors. Only in-frame clones appear in the TCRdb table, and some are missing; sequencing was by immunoSEQ multiplex PCR. The data show 70,000 or so clones, under 99% seen once. Germline V gene lookup returns CDR1 MDHEN and CDR2 SYDVKM. The length of the CDR3 is 12 residues. V shed 8 bases and J shed 8 bases, with 15 bases lying between them. V gene TRBV28 combines with J gene TRBJ1-2; D remains ambiguous. This TCR was sampled from a human donor in good health. Sequencing was performed on T cells isolated from PBMCs. The CDR3 is CASHPPGGGYTF. The CDR3 nucleotides are TGTGCCAGCCACCCTCCAGGTGGGGGCTACACCTTC.